This T cell receptor beta chain was profiled in a study of control samples from healthy donors and cancer patients. The data were produced by immunoSEQ multiplex PCR, yet TCRdb's version contains in-frame clones alone and is incomplete. The sample holds about 39,000 clones, 80% to 90% seen once. Trimming cost V 2 bases and J 5 bases, with 10 bases left between them. Germline V gene data show CDR1 as SGHNT and CDR2 as YYREEE (reference sequence). The CDR3 consists of 13 residues. The origin of this receptor is a woman aged 55-70 years with lung cancer. The chain uses TRBV5-4 and TRBJ1-2; a weak D match, TRBD1 (5 bases). Sequencing was carried out using PBMCs. This chain's CDR3 is CASSFGALYGYTF. In DNA form, the CDR3 reads TGTGCCAGCAGCTTCGGGGCCCTATATGGCTACACCTTC.